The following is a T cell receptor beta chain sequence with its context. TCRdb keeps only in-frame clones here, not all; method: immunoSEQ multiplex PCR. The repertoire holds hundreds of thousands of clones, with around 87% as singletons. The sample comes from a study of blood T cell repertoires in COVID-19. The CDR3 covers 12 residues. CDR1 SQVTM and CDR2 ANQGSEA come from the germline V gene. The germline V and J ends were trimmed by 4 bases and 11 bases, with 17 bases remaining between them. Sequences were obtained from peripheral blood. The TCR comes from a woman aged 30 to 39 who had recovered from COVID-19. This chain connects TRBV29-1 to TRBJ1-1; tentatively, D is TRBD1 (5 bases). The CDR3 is CSVGGREGRAFF. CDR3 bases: TGCAGCGTTGGGGGCCGGGAGGGGCGCGCTTTCTTT.